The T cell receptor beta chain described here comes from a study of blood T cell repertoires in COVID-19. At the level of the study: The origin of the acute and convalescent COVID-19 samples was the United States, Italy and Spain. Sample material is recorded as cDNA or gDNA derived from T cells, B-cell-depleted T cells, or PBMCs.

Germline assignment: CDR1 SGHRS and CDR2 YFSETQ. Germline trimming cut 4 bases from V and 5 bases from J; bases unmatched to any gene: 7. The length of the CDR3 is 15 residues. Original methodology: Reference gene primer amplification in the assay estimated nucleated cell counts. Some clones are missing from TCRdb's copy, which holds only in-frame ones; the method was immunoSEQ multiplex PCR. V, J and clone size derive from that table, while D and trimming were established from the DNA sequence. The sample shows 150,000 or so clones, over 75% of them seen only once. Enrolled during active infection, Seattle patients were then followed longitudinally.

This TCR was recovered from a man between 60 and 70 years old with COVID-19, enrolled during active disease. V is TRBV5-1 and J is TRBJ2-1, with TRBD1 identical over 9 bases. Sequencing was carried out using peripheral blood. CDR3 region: CASSLGTGKDNEQFF. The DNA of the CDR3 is TGCGCCAGCAGCCTGGGGACAGGGAAGGACAATGAGCAGTTCTTC.